This TCR beta chain came from a study of technical replicates of blood from a handful of donors. This clone was seen just once. Assay used: immunoSEQ multiplex PCR; TCRdb lists only in-frame clones, some missing. The data contain approximately 76,000 clones, about 86% of them singletons. The CDR3 is made up of 12 amino acids. V was clipped by 1 base and J by 5 bases, with 2 bases between them. The germline V gene has CDR1 SGHNT and CDR2 YENEEA. V gene TRBV11-3 combines with J gene TRBJ2-2; D call uncertain. Sequencing was performed on PBMCs. This receptor was identified in a human donor in good health. Some clones in this sample may be carry-over from other donors' samples. CDR3 sequence (DNA): TGTGCCAGCAGCTTAGCGACCGGGGAGCTGTTTTTT. It is translated as CASSLATGELFF.